Below, one TCR beta chain is given with its context. Its antigen is still unknown. The data are from a study of vaccination effects on CD4 cells after COVID-19. ViraFEST used viral peptide pools to expand antigen-specific CD4+ T cells before sequencing. When around 9 days of culture had elapsed, CD4+ T cells were isolated. Vaccine recipients, nucleocapsid antibody negative, had no prior SARS-CoV-2 infection. Culturing of more than 1.5 million PBMC per well took place with 8.5 to 10 IU/ml IL-2 and around 10 ug/ml peptides. Days 3 and 7 saw half the medium replaced with IL-2 medium. Study-level results: Late in the post-vaccination period, infection-induced and vaccine-induced clones underwent marked clonal contraction. The study found that only 1 of 255 vaccine-induced clones from healthy vaccinees cross-reacted with common cold coronaviruses.

Libraries were prepared by immunoSEQ multiplex PCR; TCRdb keeps only in-frame clonotypes and omits some of them. Seen here are 30,000 to 45,000 clones, under 75% observed once, and the top ten hold 20% to 25%. CDR3 length equals 12 residues. V was pared by 5 bases and J by 8 bases, with 5 bases of the junction left unmatched. CDR1 and CDR2 (germline): SNHLY, FYNNEI. The sequence derives from a human donor who received a COVID-19 vaccine. The chain is built from TRBV2 and TRBJ1-1; 7 bases agree with TRBD1. Material: CD4+ T cells from PBMCs cultured with SARS-CoV-2 spike peptides, obtained before COVID-19 vaccination. For the CDR3, the DNA is TGTGCCAGCAGTTCAGGGGGATGGGAAGCTTTCTTT. Translating gives CASSSGGWEAFF.